The following is a T cell receptor (beta chain) sequence with its context. Antigen specificity is unknown. The CDR3 consists of 16 residues. CDR1 is SGHTS and CDR2 is YDEGEE in the germline V gene. Deletions cut 0 bases from V and 0 bases from J, with 10 bases between. This sample was included in a study of T cell responses to AZD1222 COVID-19 vaccine. Whole-study findings and limits: Among the donors, most were white British and more were female, and clonal diversity was possibly underestimated.

TCRdb's copy holds only in-frame clones and misses some; the assay was immunoSEQ multiplex PCR. The sample records fewer than 45,000 clones, roughly nine tenths being singletons. The rearrangement links TRBV5-8 to TRBJ1-5, with D possibly TRBD1 on 5 matching bases. The source was peripheral blood, collected on day 0 of AZD1222 vaccination. This clonotype was sampled from an adult in good health. Written as DNA, the CDR3 is TGTGCCAGCAGCTTGGGGCAGGGCTATAGCAATCAGCCCCAGCATTTT. Protein sequence: CASSLGQGYSNQPQHF. Combining the CDR3 with reference TRBV5-8 and TRBJ1-5 gives the whole variable domain EAGVTQSPTHLIKTRGQQATLRCSPISGHTSVYWYQQALGLGLQFLLWYDEGEERNRGNFPPRFSGRQFPNYSSELNVNALELEDSALYLCASSLGQGYSNQPQHFGDGTRLSIL.